This entry concerns a single T cell receptor beta chain. The target antigen is unknown. These data are taken from a study of T cell responses to AZD1222 COVID-19 vaccine. This CDR3 has 15 amino acids. Trimming pared 0 bases from V and 9 bases from J, leaving 17 bases between. Germline CDR1 is LGHDT and CDR2 is YNNKEL (reference sequence). Second-dose timings of about 4 or about 12 weeks were pooled. Points from the study as a whole: The donor cohort was predominantly white British with a female majority, and clonal diversity may have been underestimated.

Assay: immunoSEQ multiplex PCR; the TCRdb copy retains only in-frame clones and omits some. Of around 99,000 clones detected, 92% appear once; the ten largest clones hold about 8.1%. V and J are TRBV3-1 (or the pseudogene TRBV3-2) and TRBJ1-2; D gene ambiguous. This TCR was recovered from an adult who received the AZD1222 COVID-19 vaccine. The source was peripheral blood, collected 28 days after the second AZD1222 dose. CDR3 nucleotides: TGTGCCAGCAGCCAAGACGGGTACAGCCAGGTGAGCTACACCTTC. Amino acid sequence: CASSQDGYSQVSYTF.